The sequence of this T cell receptor beta chain was determined in a study of cytomegalovirus exposure and HLA in healthy donors (dated by TCRdb to 2017 to 2019). With regard to the full study: According to an earlier analysis of several hundred of the donors, some 180 million T cells yielded roughly 110 million unique TCR beta sequences and approximately 300 Gb of sequence data. All discovery cohort repertoires had been generated using a single sequencing platform. The T cell repertoires of 550 to 850 subjects were profiled by immunosequencing and related to cytomegalovirus serostatus. The study aimed to test whether signatures of past pathogen exposure could be identified by cataloging public T cell receptors. Both class I and class II loci were covered by HLA typing, at four-digit resolution. Rather than using new phenotypic data, the later analysis identified candidate immune exposures from TCR beta sequences and from how often those sequences occurred across donors. Among over 350 genotyped donors of the cohort, an average of around 240,000 unique TCR beta nucleotide sequences were sequenced per donor, around a sixth of them non-productive. The number of donors typed differed by locus, with about 629-630 for A, B, C, DRB1 and DQB1, around 500 for DQA1, over 600 for DPA1, and roughly 450 for DPB1. In addition to the first cohort of 650 to 750 subjects, a separate validation cohort of 130 or so different subjects was used. Roughly 5 DR-DQ haplotypes were handled as single units for association and clustering, since linkage in the cohort was strong. To study patterns of TCR occurrence, a later analysis re-analyzed previously published TCR beta repertoires from just over 650 donors and added high-resolution HLA genotyping. In a later genetic analysis, genome-wide SNP genotypes for about 60% of the 666 donors were used, and that subset was treated as a discovery cohort. The study combined high-throughput TCR immunosequencing, statistical association of individual TCRs with disease status, and machine learning to predict cytomegalovirus infection status. Of the roughly 400 genotyped donors, about 80% fell in the genetic ancestry cluster associated with self-reported Caucasian donors. An earlier analysis of roughly 600 of the donors used high-throughput TCR beta sequencing to judge whether each TCR beta V gene segment behaved as functional or pseudogenic. Alongside the repertoire data, information on donor age, sex, ethnicity and CMV serostatus was compiled. An early release covering 500 to 750 HLA-typed donors comprised 250 to 350 gigabases of sequencing data and roughly 86 million unique TCR sequences. General findings and caveats noted by the study authors: Correlated functional status among segregating V segments might be attributable to linkage disequilibrium, but an unknown experimental factor could not be ruled out. The presence/absence analyses assumed that sequencing depth was roughly uniform across donors, and that assumption may not be true. An earlier analysis of approximately 530 of the donors showed that most TCR beta V segments appeared in productive rearrangements either about 90% or about 30% of the time, which broadly matched IMGT annotations. A cluster of highly shared sequence variants was judged likely to be a technical artifact of the sequencing pipeline. In a later analysis, HLA-associated TCR beta chains showed more clonal expansion and lower generation probabilities than non-associated chains that were equally common. According to a later analysis, parvovirus B19, influenza, CMV and Epstein-Barr virus appeared linked to several top co-occurrence clusters. Some IMGT-functional V segments, including TRBV6-2 and TRBV6-3, could not be told apart with the 87-base-pair reads, so those segments were excluded. A further reported finding was that TCR beta sequences accurately predicted the HLA-A and HLA-B alleles for most subjects in the first cohort. Because counts were too low, about 18 rarely observed V segments, including chromosome 9 orphons, were excluded from the earlier analysis of some 540 of the donors. According to a later analysis, most CMV-associated TCR beta chains appeared to be HLA-restricted, and the HLA associations seemed to be driven largely by CMV exposure. When HLA alleles, especially DR and DQ, strongly co-occurred, attributing TCR associations to individual alleles was difficult. In a later genetic analysis, a missense DCLRE1C variant was associated with V-gene and J-gene trimming of TCR beta chains, and the association was replicated in an independent cohort. The study gave a list of about 150 TCR beta chains associated with cytomegalovirus. The classifier was reported to diagnose cytomegalovirus status with high specificity and sensitivity in both the original cohort and the validation cohort. A few of the identified cytomegalovirus-associated TCR beta chains were confirmed in vitro to be specific for cytomegalovirus antigens. The authors suggested that the approach could potentially be generalized to other disease states and immunological phenotypes. In a later analysis, 16,951 TCR beta sequences were associated with specific HLA alleles at a false discovery rate of 0.05. The cohort was sequenced for TCR beta chains only, and without alpha or paired-chain data the features that could be detected were limited. A later analysis found that TCR association rates varied across HLA loci, with DRB1 alleles showing the most associated TCRs and HLA-C alleles the fewest. HLA typing was unavailable for some donors at each locus, so association tests used only the typed subset. Most TCR sequences were observed very rarely across donors, whereas some public TCRs were present in many individuals. Compared with the approximately 600-donor mean, donors in an Asian-associated ancestry cluster had fewer N-insertions in productive TCRs, according to a later genetic analysis. For the cohort, immune exposure information was limited to CMV serostatus.

The cohort comprised some 680 healthy bone marrow donors. All cohort members were sampled while nominally healthy, although unrecorded immune exposures were likely present. The donor was CMV seropositive and belonged to the group of 250 to 300 seropositive cohort members. A peripheral blood sample was provided by each donor, and peripheral blood mononuclear cells were used for TCR beta sequencing. Genomic DNA was extracted from the blood cell samples with the Qiagen DNeasy Blood Extraction Kit. The germline V gene yields ENHRY for CDR1 and SYGVKD for CDR2. Taken from cysteine to phenylalanine, the CDR3 has 17 residues. Kept here is only the CDR3 DNA, which spans 51 bases and is read in frame from base 1. V is pruned by 6 bases and J by 4 bases, leaving 7 bases of the junction without a gene match. The method was the immunoSEQ multiplex PCR assay. For the multiplex PCR, a mixture combining 60 forward primers for TCR Vbeta segments and 13 reverse primers for TCR Jbeta segments was used. The CDR3 region of rearranged TCR beta genes was amplified from genomic DNA by a multiplex PCR assay. The Illumina HiSeq System was used to sequence the amplified TCR beta libraries as 87-base-pair reads. Turning to the authors' computational methods: Across the 500 to 850 repertoires, a later analysis counted approximately 83 million unique TCR beta chains, some 11 million of which were shared by at least two donors. To remove PCR and sequencing errors, raw reads were error-corrected and collapsed into unique sequences using a nearest-neighbor algorithm that merged closely related sequences. To assign V, D and J gene segments, CDR3 sequences were aligned to IMGT reference sequences. For a sequence to be retained, a match of at least six nucleotides was required to both a V gene segment and a J gene segment. A rearrangement was called productive if the CDR3 had no stop codons and remained in frame with V and J, and every other rearrangement was called non-productive. CDR3 was defined by IMGT convention, running from the second conserved V-encoded cysteine to the conserved J-encoded phenylalanine. Sequences without an unambiguous match to a single V gene segment were excluded from the earlier analysis of a few hundred of the donors. An earlier analysis of a few hundred of the donors called V segments functional above 56.7% productive rearrangements and segregating when the between-donor standard deviation exceeded 5%. To diagnose cytomegalovirus status from the catalog of TCR beta chain sequences, a statistical classification framework was built. In a later analysis, TCR nucleotide sequences were compared against IMGT/GENE-DB human TR gene sequences so that V and J genes could be assigned. The TCRdist pipeline was used in a later analysis to assign CDR3 sequences and most-parsimonious VDJ recombination scenarios. A later analysis defined each TCR beta chain by its CDR3 amino acid sequence plus V-gene family, and excluded reads lacking a unique V-gene family. As a way to deal with suspected cross-contamination and a sequencing artifact, a later analysis dropped nearly 600 nucleotide sequences that were highly shared and had low generation probability. A later analysis calculated a clonal expansion index for each public chain from normalized within-repertoire ranks of inferred template counts. A later analysis computed generation probabilities with a VDJ recombination model fitted to out-of-frame rearrangements, and checked the results against IGoR. In a later analysis, hypergeometric tests were used to score TCR-TCR, TCR-HLA and TCR-CMV co-occurrence, with a repertoire-size bias correction applied to TCR pairs. To estimate false discovery rates, a later analysis permuted the HLA or CMV assignments 20 times. A later analysis grouped co-occurring TCRs with DBSCAN, adding TCRdist sequence similarity when clustering within HLA-allele-positive subsets. For co-occurrence clustering, repertoires with fewer than 30,000 or more than 120,000 public chains were excluded, along with four or five repertoires with anomalous nucleotide sharing. TCRdb carries this immuneACCESS record with in-frame sequences only. Its versions omit some clonotypes, under half of them owing to an unresolved V gene in the studies checked, with the rest unexplained. From that table come the V and J calls and clone size; the DNA was used to work out D and trimming. This sample lists some 150,000 clones; 79% were detected once. The ten biggest clones cover under 8% of the sample.

Comment on this clone: The clone's antigen remains unknown. Nothing much larger sits one base from this clone, and base qualities are not available.

The rearranged chain carries TRBV10-3 and TRBJ2-1, and TRBD2 aligns with 15 junction nucleotides. The specimen sequenced was PBMCs. This receptor was identified in a man aged 50 to 59 in good health and CMV-seropositive. The DNA sequence reads TGTGCCATCAGAGAAGGGACTAGCGGGAGGACGTACAATGAGCAGTTCTTC. This sequence encodes CAIREGTSGRTYNEQFF.